This is a list of T cell receptor beta chains from one sample in a study of blood T cell repertoires in COVID-19. The protocol was immunoSEQ multiplex PCR, while the TCRdb copy is restricted to in-frame clones and leaves out a portion. The data contain roughly 200,000 clones, more than 75% of them singletons. Sequenced input: peripheral blood. The receptors come from a man aged 40-55 years with active or convalescent COVID-19. CDR3s include the opening cysteine and the closing phenylalanine or tryptophan. The D gene is left open where the match is weak. Expanded clones get a size class; other rows say once, few or many, or leave the size out.

>-|TRBV7-9|TRBD2|15|TRBJ2-3
TGTGCCAGCAGCTCGGGGGGTTTTAGGGACGGCACGCAGTATTTT
CASSSGGFRDGTQYF
>-|TRBV18|-|15|TRBJ2-1
TGTGCCAGCTCACCGGGAGGACTATACTACAATGAGCAGTTCTTC
CASSPGGLYYNEQFF
>-|TRBV5-5|TRBD1|14|TRBJ2-3
TGTGCCAGCAGCCGGGACAGGAGCACAGATACGCAGTATTTT
CASSRDRSTDTQYF
>many|TRBV2|-|13|TRBJ2-7
TGTGCCAGCACGGTAGAGAGCTCCTACGAGCAGTACTTC
CASTVESSYEQYF
>-|TRBV7-8|-|14|TRBJ1-1
TGTGCCAGCAGCTTAGGGCAGGGTATCACTGAAGCTTTCTTT
CASSLGQGITEAFF
>-|TRBV6-4|-|14|TRBJ1-1
TGTGCCAGCAGTGACTCTGGAGGGCTAATCGAAGCTTTCTTT
CASSDSGGLIEAFF
>few|TRBV11-2|-|16|TRBJ2-1
TGTGCCAGCAGCTCCCGGGACTCCAGCTCCTACAATGAGCAGTTCTTC
CASSSRDSSSYNEQFF
>-|TRBV27|TRBD1|17|TRBJ1-4
TGTGCCAGCAGTTTAACAGGGGGCGGTTTCACTAATGAAAAACTGTTTTTT
CASSLTGGGFTNEKLFF
>-|TRBV7-8|-|18|TRBJ2-7
TGTGCCAGCAGCTTAGGGGCGTTTGGGGGGAGGTGGAGCTACGAGCAGTACTTC
CASSLGAFGGRWSYEQYF
>-|TRBV24-1|-|14|TRBJ1-1
TGTGCCACCAGCCCACCCCCAGGGAACACTGAAGCTTTCTTT
CATSPPPGNTEAFF
>-|TRBV28|-|14|TRBJ2-5
TGTGCCAGCAGTCGTAACGGTGTTGCGGAGACCCAGTACTTC
CASSRNGVAETQYF
>-|TRBV7-9|TRBD1|12|TRBJ1-2
TGTGCCAGCAACTACAGGGGTGAGGGCTACACCTTC
CASNYRGEGYTF
>-|TRBV29-1|-|14|TRBJ2-1
TGCAGCGTCCCTCCAGGGGTTGGGGGAAGTGAGCAGTTCTTC
CSVPPGVGGSEQFF
>-|TRBV19|-|12|TRBJ1-1
TGTGCCAGCAATAACAGGAACACTGAAGCTTTCTTT
CASNNRNTEAFF
>-|TRBV7-2|TRBD2|14|TRBJ2-1
TGTGCCAGCAGCTTACGCGGGGGGGCCGGTGAGCAGTTCTTC
CASSLRGGAGEQFF
>-|TRBV18|-|14|TRBJ2-7
TGTGCCAGCTCACTACGACAGGATACCTACGAGCAGTACTTC
CASSLRQDTYEQYF
>-|TRBV29-1|-|12|TRBJ2-3
TGCAGCGTTCGCGCGGGAACAGATACGCAGTATTTT
CSVRAGTDTQYF
>-|TRBV5-1|-|11|TRBJ2-5
TGCGCCAGCAGCTCCAAAGAGACCCAGTACTTC
CASSSKETQYF
>-|TRBV7-9|-|15|TRBJ2-7
TGTGCCAGCAGCTTAGCGCGGGCCGGGCTGGACGAGCAGTACTTC
CASSLARAGLDEQYF
>-|TRBV20-1|TRBD1|11|TRBJ1-2
TGCAGTGCTCGACAGGGGGATGGCTACACCTTC
CSARQGDGYTF
>-|TRBV5-1|TRBD2|14|TRBJ2-1
TGCGCCAGCAGTAGGACTAGCGGGAGTGGTCAGCAGTTCTTC
CASSRTSGSGQQFF
>-|TRBV3-1/TRBV3-2|-|16|TRBJ2-3
TGTGCCAGCAGCCAAGTCGGGTCGGGGGGCACAGATACGCAGTATTTT
CASSQVGSGGTDTQYF
>-|TRBV30|-|15|TRBJ1-2
TGTGCCTGGAGTGTTGGCCAGTTATCTAACTATGGCTACACCTTC
CAWSVGQLSNYGYTF
>-|TRBV18|TRBD1|14|TRBJ2-5
TGTGCCAGCTCAAGGGACAGGGTCCAAGAGACCCAGTACTTC
CASSRDRVQETQYF
>-|TRBV6-6|-|15|TRBJ1-1
TGTGCCAGCAGCTGGGGGTCGGGGGGGGACACTGAAGCTTTCTTT
CASSWGSGGDTEAFF
>-|TRBV11-3|TRBD1|15|TRBJ2-1
TGTGCCAGCAGCCCTTACAGGGGCTCCTACAATGAGCAGTTCTTC
CASSPYRGSYNEQFF